These 32 T cell receptor beta chains came from one sample sequenced in a study of blood T cell repertoires in COVID-19. Using immunoSEQ multiplex PCR, the repertoire was profiled, and TCRdb retains in-frame clones only, with some absent. The table includes roughly 370,000 clones, 80% to 90% detected once. Sequencing was carried out using PBMCs or T cells enriched from blood (not recorded which). These receptors all come from a woman aged 45-65 years who had recovered from COVID-19.

J is TRBJ2-7 and V is TRBV19; D call uncertain. Germline V gene data show CDR1 as LNHDA and CDR2 as SQIVND (reference sequence). V dropped 5 bases and J dropped 5 bases, with 16 bases sitting between them. The CDR3 spans 14 residues. CDR3 in DNA: TGTGCCAGTAGTCCCCGAGGAGTTTTAAACGAGCAGTACTTC. Translating it yields CASSPRGVLNEQYF.

This clone was recorded once. The chain employs TRBV4-2 and TRBJ2-4; 13 positions agree with TRBD2. The CDR3 length is 17 residues. Germline V gene sequence: CDR1 LGHNA, CDR2 YNFKEQ. Unmatched junction bases numbered 10, after V lost 2 bases and J lost 9 bases. The CDR3 DNA reads TGTGCCAGCAGCCAATGGACTAGCGGGGGACTTTTTTCCATTCAGTACTTC. It encodes CASSQWTSGGLFSIQYF.

The chain uses TRBV21-1 and TRBJ2-7; the table's D call TRBD1 went unverified against the DNA. TRBV21-1 is deemed a pseudogene. The CDR3 consists of 16 residues. For the CDR3, the DNA is TGTGCCAGCAGCAAAGCTTGGGACAGGAAATCCTACGAGCAGTACTTC. Translation: CASSKAWDRKSYEQYF.

In DNA form, the CDR3 reads TGTGCCAGCAGACTACAGGGGCCTCTTCACGAGCAGTACTTC. It is translated as CASRLQGPLHEQYF. This chain connects TRBV27 to TRBJ2-7; TRBD1 matches at 7 bases. Germline CDR1 is MNHEY and CDR2 is SMNVEV (reference sequence). The CDR3 spans 14 residues. V trimming: 6 bases; J trimming: 5 bases; junction bases outside the gene matches: 10.

The chain couples TRBV12-5 to TRBJ1-2; D gene unclear. The germline V gene encodes CDR1 LGHNT and CDR2 FRNRAP. Trimming stripped 0 bases from V and 6 bases from J, with 14 bases between. The CDR3 covers 15 residues. The DNA of the CDR3 is TGTGCTAGTGGTTTGGTACCGAACAGCCGAAATGGCTACACCTTC. Encoded protein: CASGLVPNSRNGYTF. Full variable domain (missing parts from reference TRBV12-5 and TRBJ1-2): DARVTQTPRHKVTEMGQEVTMRCQPILGHNTVFWYRQTMMQGLELLAYFRNRAPLDDSGMPKDRFSAEMPDATLATLKIQPSEPRDSAVYFCASGLVPNSRNGYTFGSGTRLTVV.

The rearrangement links TRBV6-5 to TRBJ2-6; tentatively, D is TRBD1 (5 bases). V lost 0 bases to trimming and J lost 11 bases, with 17 bases between them. Per the germline V gene, CDR1 is MNHEY and CDR2 is SVGAGI. This CDR3 contains 16 residues. CDR3 loop: CASSYSRNRPGDVLTF. CDR3 bases: TGTGCCAGCAGTTACTCGAGAAACAGGCCTGGGGACGTCCTGACTTTC.

V usage is TRBV19 and J usage is TRBJ1-6, with D unclear. CDR1 LNHDA and CDR2 SQIVND come from the germline V gene (reference sequence). This CDR3 is 14 amino acids long. Deletions cut 5 bases from V and 9 bases from J, with 14 bases between. CDR3: CASSDLQESSPLHF. The CDR3 DNA sequence: TGTGCCAGTAGTGACCTCCAGGAATCTTCACCCCTCCACTTT.

This chain joins TRBV11-1 and TRBJ2-1; 7 bases map to TRBD1. V shed 7 bases, J shed 7 bases, and the junction held 7 bases outside the gene matches. This CDR3 is built from 13 residues. In germline, CDR1 is SGHAT, CDR2 FQDESV (reference sequence). Written as DNA, the CDR3 is TGTGCCAGCAAGGGGGCGCCGGCTAATGAGCAGTTCTTC. The encoded protein is CASKGAPANEQFF.

The chain uses TRBV19 and TRBJ2-2, with D tentatively TRBD2 (6 bases). Germline-derived CDR1 and CDR2 are LNHDA and SQIVND (reference sequence). V was clipped by 7 bases and J by 6 bases, with 18 bases between them. The length of the CDR3 is 15 residues. The CDR3 DNA reads TGTGCCAGTACCCCTGGGAGCGCGGGGCCCGGGGAGCTGTTTTTT. This encodes CASTPGSAGPGELFF. Drawing the rest from reference TRBV19 and TRBJ2-2, the complete variable domain is DGGITQSPKYLFRKEGQNVTLSCEQNLNHDAMYWYRQDPGQGLRLIYYSQIVNDFQKGDIAEGYSVSREKKESFPLTVTSAQKNPTAFYLCASTPGSAGPGELFFGEGSRLTVL.

This clone has a single count. Other DNA sequences in this specimen translate into the identical CDR3. This chain uses TRBV2 with TRBJ1-5; 8 positions match TRBD1. CDR1 and CDR2 from the germline V gene are SNHLY and FYNNEI. J gave up 1 base and V 6 bases, and 5 bases lay outside the gene matches. This CDR3 region has 15 residues. The CDR3, as DNA: TGTGCCAGCAGGGGGACAGGATACAGCAATCAGCCCCAGCATTTT. It is translated as CASRGTGYSNQPQHF.

The V and J genes are TRBV6-1 and TRBJ2-5; a weak D match, TRBD2 (7 bases). The CDR3 consists of 18 residues. CDR1 and CDR2 (germline): MNHNS, SASEGT. With 2 bases removed from V and 4 bases from J, the gap between germline ends came to 23 bases. The CDR3 reads CASSEFWGGGGAAETQYF. CDR3 DNA: TGTGCCAGCAGTGAATTCTGGGGGGGCGGGGGAGCTGCAGAGACCCAGTACTTC.

This rearrangement joins TRBV6-5 to TRBJ2-4; tentative D call: TRBD2 (7 bases). In germline, CDR1 is MNHEY, CDR2 SVGAGI. Trimming stripped 4 bases from V and 9 bases from J, with 16 bases between. This CDR3 contains 14 residues. The CDR3 sequence is CASSSGLGGSIQYF. The CDR3 DNA reads as TGTGCCAGCAGTTCCGGACTAGGGGGGAGCATTCAGTACTTC.

This clone appeared a single time. This chain joins TRBV25-1 and TRBJ1-4, with D hard to call. The CDR3 is 14 amino acids. Germline V lookup: CDR1 MGHDK, CDR2 SYGVNS. Deletions cut 4 bases from V and 0 bases from J, with 6 bases between. This chain's CDR3 is CASSVAATNEKLFF. The CDR3 DNA follows: TGTGCCAGCAGTGTAGCTGCAACTAATGAAAAACTGTTTTTT.

In this sample, this clone turned up a few times. J is TRBJ1-1 and V is TRBV2, with D uncertain. Germline assignment: CDR1 SNHLY and CDR2 FYNNEI. The CDR3 sequence is 14 residues long. V was shortened by 3 bases and J by 6 bases, with 14 bases between the two germline ends. CDR3 DNA sequence: TGTGCCAGCAGTGATAGCAGATTAGGCGCTGAAGCTTTCTTT. Translation: CASSDSRLGAEAFF.

The chain joins TRBV18 to TRBJ1-2; D call uncertain. Germline V gene data show CDR1 as KGHSH and CDR2 as LQKENI. The V end was cut by 3 bases, the J end by 0 bases, with 11 bases between. This CDR3 is built from 15 residues. The CDR3 bases are TGTGCCAGCTCACCCCCGGCAGGCTCTAACTATGGCTACACCTTC. Translated, it gives CASSPPAGSNYGYTF.

The chain carries TRBV27 and TRBJ2-3; D is possibly TRBD2 (7 bases). Trimming stripped 3 bases from V and 0 bases from J, with 19 bases between. The CDR3 has 18 residues. CDR1 is MNHEY, CDR2 SMNVEV, per germline (reference sequence). This CDR3 is CASSFSLAAGASTDTQYF. CDR3 DNA sequence: TGTGCCAGCAGTTTCTCCCTAGCGGCGGGGGCTAGCACAGATACGCAGTATTTT.

The gene calls are TRBV18 and TRBJ1-2; 9 bases line up with TRBD1. Germline loops: CDR1 KGHSH, CDR2 LQKENI. The CDR3 is made up of 15 amino acids. The trim removed 3 bases at V and 8 bases at J, leaving 10 bases unmatched. The CDR3 nucleotides are TGTGCCAGCTCACCGGTGGGACAGGGAATATACGGCTACACCTTC. This sequence encodes CASSPVGQGIYGYTF. Full variable domain (missing parts from reference TRBV18 and TRBJ1-2): NAGVMQNPRHLVRRRGQEARLRCSPMKGHSHVYWYRQLPEEGLKFMVYLQKENIIDESGMPKERFSAEFPKEGPSILRIQQVVRGDSAAYFCASSPVGQGIYGYTFGSGTRLTVV.

The chain is built from TRBV9 and TRBJ1-2, with 9 bases lining up with TRBD1. Germline CDR1 and CDR2: SGDLS and YYNGEE. The V segment lost 4 bases and the J segment 8 bases; nucleotides outside the gene matches: 21. The CDR3 length is 18 residues. The CDR3 reads CASSWARTGAAGAWGYTF. CDR3 in DNA: TGTGCCAGCAGCTGGGCCCGGACAGGGGCCGCGGGGGCGTGGGGCTACACCTTC. The full variable domain, with the rest looked up from reference TRBV9 and TRBJ1-2, is DSGVTQTPKHLITATGQRVTLRCSPRSGDLSVYWYQQSLDQGLQFLIQYYNGEERAKGNILERFSAQQFPDLHSELNLSSLELGDSALYFCASSWARTGAAGAWGYTFGSGTRLTVV.

Turning to this clone: The same CDR3 also results from other DNA sequences found in this sample. The chain employs TRBV12-3 or TRBV12-4 and TRBJ1-1, with a tentative D call TRBD1 (5 bases). V was pared by 6 bases and J by 5 bases, with 10 bases between. The CDR3 consists of 12 residues. The CDR3: CASSPGGTEAFF. The CDR3 nucleotides are TGTGCCAGCAGCCCCGGGGGAACTGAAGCTTTCTTT.

The V call is TRBV10-3, the J call TRBJ1-4; possible D gene TRBD1, 5 bases. There are 16 residues in the CDR3. The V end was cut by 0 bases, the J end by 8 bases, with 16 bases between. The germline V gene has CDR1 ENHRY and CDR2 SYGVKD. DNA of the CDR3: TGTGCCATCAGTGAGTCGATTAGGACCTCAGGGGAAAAACTGTTTTTT. It specifies CAISESIRTSGEKLFF.

Only one count was recorded for this clone. DNA for the CDR3: TGTGCCAGCAGCCCCAGACGGGGGGGCTCCTACAATGAGCAGTTCTTC. Translated: CASSPRRGGSYNEQFF. The J gene is TRBJ2-1, the V gene TRBV7-2, with TRBD2 matching over 8 bases. This CDR3 contains 16 residues. The germline gives CDR1 SGHTA, CDR2 FQGNSA. V trimming: 5 bases; J trimming: 0 bases; junction bases outside the gene matches: 6.

J is TRBJ2-1 and V is TRBV4-1; D call uncertain. V shed 0 bases and J shed 5 bases, with 8 bases lying between them. The CDR3 is made up of 14 amino acids. The germline V gene encodes CDR1 MGHRA and CDR2 YSYEKL. CDR3 amino acids: CASSQDPQHNEQFF. The CDR3 nucleotides read TGCGCCAGCAGCCAAGATCCACAGCACAATGAGCAGTTCTTC.

V gene TRBV27 combines with J gene TRBJ2-3; TRBD2 matches at 9 bases. V dropped 0 bases and J dropped 2; count of bases not matched to a gene: 6. The germline gives CDR1 MNHEY, CDR2 SMNVEV (reference sequence). This CDR3 spans 17 amino acids. The CDR3 nucleotides read TGTGCCAGCAGTTTATCGTCTAGCGGGGTTTACACAGATACGCAGTATTTT. This gives the protein CASSLSSSGVYTDTQYF.

The CDR3 DNA sequence: TGTGCCAGCAGCTGGACAGGCAACCCCTACGAGCAGTACTTC. Translating gives CASSWTGNPYEQYF. The chain uses TRBV7-9 and TRBJ2-7; 7 bases match TRBD1. This CDR3 is 14 amino acids long. The germline V gene encodes CDR1 SEHNR and CDR2 FQNEAQ (reference sequence). The V gene end was trimmed by 4 bases and the J gene end by 2 bases; junction bases not matched to a gene: 5.

The count of this clone is one. The chain has TRBV3-1 (or the pseudogene TRBV3-2) and TRBJ2-3, with TRBD1 as a possible D gene (6 bases). This CDR3 spans 16 amino acids. Between the trimmed V and J ends, which lost 0 bases and 0 bases, there was a span of 10 bases. CDR1 and CDR2 from the germline V gene are LGHDT and YNNKEL (reference sequence). For the CDR3, the DNA is TGTGCCAGCAGCCAAGAAAGGGGGTCTAGCACAGATACGCAGTATTTT. Translating it yields CASSQERGSSTDTQYF.

The CDR3 region is CASSIQGVGTEAFF. CDR3 coding DNA: TGTGCCAGTAGTATACAGGGGGTTGGTACTGAAGCTTTCTTT. The J gene is TRBJ1-1, the V gene TRBV19, with 7 bases aligning to TRBD1. In germline, CDR1 is LNHDA, CDR2 SQIVND (reference sequence). The CDR3 extends over 14 amino acids. V dropped 2 bases and J dropped 5; count of bases not matched to a gene: 5.

The chain recombines TRBV29-1 with TRBJ2-2; D is possibly TRBD1 (5 bases). Per the germline V gene, CDR1 is SQVTM and CDR2 is ANQGSEA. CDR3 length equals 13 residues. V lost 3 bases to trimming and J lost 2 bases, with 7 bases between them. This CDR3 is CSVEDTNTGELFF. The CDR3 bases are TGCAGCGTTGAGGACACCAACACCGGGGAGCTGTTTTTT.

The rearrangement joins TRBV18 to TRBJ1-2; maybe TRBD1 (5 bases). The CDR3 totals 13 residues. V dropped 3 bases and J dropped 3 bases, with 8 bases sitting between them. Germline lookup yields CDR1 KGHSH and CDR2 LQKENI. This chain's CDR3 is CASSPSRDYGYTF. In DNA form, the CDR3 reads TGTGCCAGCTCACCGTCCAGGGACTATGGCTACACCTTC.

This clone occurred once. J is TRBJ1-4 and V is TRBV28; TRBD1 agrees at 7 bases. V shed 2 bases, J shed 5 bases, and the junction held 14 bases outside the gene matches. This CDR3 contains 18 residues. Germline loops: CDR1 MDHEN, CDR2 SYDVKM. CDR3 sequence: CASSLIQLGGQLNEKLFF. The CDR3, as DNA: TGTGCCAGCAGTTTAATCCAATTGGGGGGACAGCTAAATGAAAAACTGTTTTTT.

The CDR3 region has the DNA TGTGCCACCAGCGACAGGGCAAACTACGAGCAGTACTTC. As protein: CATSDRANYEQYF. The chain recombines TRBV24-1 with TRBJ2-7; 7 positions match TRBD1. This CDR3 comprises 13 residues. Germline CDR1 KGHDR, CDR2 SFDVKD. V was clipped by 7 bases and J by 3 bases; unmatched bases: 5.

The chain couples TRBV9 to TRBJ1-6, with D unclear. This CDR3 spans 16 amino acids. The V gene lost 4 bases and the J gene lost 0 bases, with 11 bases spanning the gap. Germline CDR1 reads SGDLS; CDR2 reads YYNGEE. The CDR3 region is CASSPTHSSYNSPLHF. The CDR3 bases are TGTGCCAGCAGCCCGACGCACAGCTCCTATAATTCACCCCTCCACTTT.

Note on this clone: The sample has other DNA sequences that encode this CDR3 too. The chain recombines TRBV7-8 with TRBJ1-1; possibly TRBD1 for D (5 bases). Germline loops: CDR1 SGHVS, CDR2 FQNEAQ. The CDR3 is made up of 13 amino acids. Trimming left V 5 bases short and J 1 base short, with 8 bases between. This chain's CDR3 is CASSLGQNTEAFF. The DNA of the CDR3 is TGTGCCAGCAGCCTCGGACAGAACACTGAAGCTTTCTTT.